The 22 T cell receptor beta chains reported below all come from one sample, sequenced in a study of OX40 agonist ivuxolimab in advanced cancers. Assay: immunoSEQ multiplex PCR; the TCRdb copy retains only in-frame clones and omits some. In the table there are about 64,000 clones, 75% to 85% of which are singletons. The sequencing used CD4+ or CD8+ T cells sorted from blood, collected in a trial of the OX40 agonist ivuxolimab. These receptors originate from an adult with an advanced solid tumor such as melanoma, head and neck, liver or kidney cancer.

The rearrangement links TRBV7-2 to TRBJ1-1; D uncertain. V was cut by 5 bases and J by 0 bases, with 10 bases left in between. Germline CDR1 reads SGHTA; CDR2 reads FQGNSA. The CDR3 has 14 residues. CDR3 coding DNA: TGTGCCAGCAGCCCAAGCACCCTGAACACTGAAGCTTTCTTT. This codes for CASSPSTLNTEAFF.

The chain recombines TRBV4-1 with TRBJ2-3, with unresolved D. Germline V gene data show CDR1 as MGHRA and CDR2 as YSYEKL. Trimming left V 0 bases short and J 5 bases short, with 6 bases between. CDR3 length: 13 residues. CDR3 in amino acids: CASSQDRIDTQYF. In DNA, the CDR3 is TGCGCCAGCAGCCAAGATCGAATAGATACGCAGTATTTT.

This clone has only a few counts. The chain couples TRBV6-1 to TRBJ1-5; the D gene is possibly TRBD1 (6 bases). Germline lookup yields CDR1 MNHNS and CDR2 SASEGT. The ends were cut back, 3 bases at V and 6 bases at J, with 12 bases in the middle. The CDR3 consists of 14 residues. CDR3 residues: CASSEGWGLQPQHF. DNA of the CDR3: TGTGCCAGCAGTGAGGGGTGGGGGCTTCAGCCCCAGCATTTT.

The rearrangement uses TRBV11-2 and TRBJ1-1, with TRBD1 as a possible D gene (5 bases). Trimming pared 7 bases from V and 4 bases from J, leaving 16 bases between. The CDR3 has 14 amino acids. From germline, CDR1 is SGHAT and CDR2 FQNNGV. CDR3 in amino acids: CASKSQGRSTEAFF. The CDR3 DNA reads as TGTGCCAGCAAAAGCCAGGGCAGGAGCACTGAAGCTTTCTTT.

This rearrangement joins TRBV6-1 to TRBJ2-5, with 9 positions matching TRBD1. The CDR3 contains 13 residues. J gave up 5 bases and V 4 bases, and 2 bases lay outside the gene matches. Germline-derived CDR1 and CDR2 are MNHNS and SASEGT. The CDR3: CASSGTGEETQYF. The DNA for the CDR3 is TGTGCCAGCAGTGGGACAGGGGAGGAGACCCAGTACTTC.

The chain carries TRBV19 and TRBJ1-4, with 8 bases matching TRBD1. V gave up 7 bases and J gave up 8 bases; unmatched junction bases: 15. Per germline, CDR1 LNHDA and CDR2 SQIVND (reference sequence). This CDR3 contains 16 residues. CDR3 region: CASIRGVDRGQEKLFF. As DNA, the CDR3 is TGTGCCAGTATAAGAGGGGTCGACAGGGGTCAGGAAAAACTGTTTTTT.

The CDR3 nucleotides read TGTGCCAGCAGCTCTAGACTACTTGATGAAAAACTGTTTTTT. Translated: CASSSRLLDEKLFF. V gene TRBV7-6 combines with J gene TRBJ1-4; D remains ambiguous. The CDR3 is made up of 14 amino acids. V lost 4 bases and J lost 6, with 12 bases in between. CDR1 is SGHVS, CDR2 FNYEAQ, per germline.

This chain links TRBV6-4 with TRBJ2-3, with 11 bases fitting TRBD2. V lost 6 bases, J lost 1 base, and 6 bases stayed unmatched. The CDR3 sequence is 16 residues long. Germline V gives CDR1 MRHNA, CDR2 SNTAGT. The CDR3 DNA is TGTGCCAGCAGCCATAGCGGGGGGGCCGGCACAGATACGCAGTATTTT. It is translated as CASSHSGGAGTDTQYF.

V gene TRBV5-3 combines with J gene TRBJ2-7; perhaps TRBD1 as D (5 bases). TRBV5-3 is marked as an open reading frame, function uncertain. Trimming took 2 bases from V and 0 from J, leaving 15 bases between them. The CDR3 runs to 16 residues. The CDR3 sequence: CARSFLQVLSSYEQYF. The CDR3 DNA follows: TGTGCCAGAAGCTTTTTACAGGTTCTCTCCTCCTACGAGCAGTACTTC.

The chain has TRBV10-3 and TRBJ2-7; 10 nucleotides agree with TRBD1. V was pared by 4 bases and J by 3 bases, with 6 bases of the junction left unmatched. The germline V gene has CDR1 ENHRY and CDR2 SYGVKD. The CDR3 consists of 15 residues. CDR3 sequence: CAISVSTGGDYEQYF. The CDR3 DNA is TGTGCCATCAGTGTATCGACAGGGGGCGACTACGAGCAGTACTTC.

This clone occurred a few times. The rearrangement uses TRBV6-6 and TRBJ1-1; D uncertain. The CDR3 sequence is 15 residues long. V was trimmed by 2 bases and J by 1 base, leaving 11 bases between them. Per germline, CDR1 MNHNY and CDR2 SVGAGI (reference sequence). In DNA, the CDR3 is TGTGCCAGCAGTTACCCAATTGCGGGGAACACTGAAGCTTTCTTT. It codes for CASSYPIAGNTEAFF.

This clone has a handful of counts. The rearrangement links TRBV30 to TRBJ2-1; D is perhaps TRBD1 or TRBD2 (5 bases each). The CDR3 covers 16 residues. CDR1 is GTSNPN, CDR2 SVGIG, per germline (reference sequence). The V end was cut by 4 bases, the J end by 3 bases, with 19 bases between. For the CDR3, the DNA is TGTGCCTGGAAAATCCCGGGGACCACTAACTACAATGAGCAGTTCTTC. Protein: CAWKIPGTTNYNEQFF.

V gene TRBV2 combines with J gene TRBJ1-5; TRBD1 matches at 9 bases. The V gene's germline CDR1 is SNHLY and CDR2 FYNNEI. This CDR3 spans 18 amino acids. The J segment lost 2 bases and the V segment lost 2 bases, leaving 10 bases of the junction unmatched. The CDR3 DNA is TGTGCCAGCAGTGAATGGGCTCGACAGGGGGGTGGCAATCAGCCCCAGCATTTT. Its protein product is CASSEWARQGGGNQPQHF. Full variable domain (missing parts from reference TRBV2 and TRBJ1-5): EPEVTQTPSHQVTQMGQEVILRCVPISNHLYFYWYRQILGQKVEFLVSFYNNEISEKSEIFDDQFSVERPDGSNFTLKIRSTKLEDSAMYFCASSEWARQGGGNQPQHFGDGTRLSIL.

This sequence joins TRBV7-9 and TRBJ1-2; D is unclear. Trimming shortened V by 1 base and J by 8 bases, and 11 bases separated the two germline ends. The CDR3 covers 13 residues. Germline-derived CDR1 and CDR2 are SEHNR and FQNEAQ (reference sequence). The CDR3 DNA sequence: TGTGCCAGCAGCTTAGAGGGTCCGGGCGGCTACACCTTC. Protein product: CASSLEGPGGYTF.

Written as DNA, the CDR3 is TGCAGCGCCGGACAGCAGAACACCGGGGAGCTGTTTTTT. It codes for CSAGQQNTGELFF. The chain couples TRBV29-1 to TRBJ2-2, with D possibly being TRBD1 (6 bases). The length of the CDR3 is 13 residues. V lost 7 bases, J lost 1 base, and 10 bases lay in between. Germline CDR1 and CDR2: SQVTM and ANQGSEA.

The chain recombines TRBV21-1 with TRBJ1-2; the table's TRBD1 call for D was not verified on the DNA. TRBV21-1 has pseudogene status. The CDR3 is made up of 16 amino acids. The CDR3 nucleotides are TGTGCCAGCAGCAAGAGAGGGACAGTCCCTAACTATGGCTACACCTTC. It specifies CASSKRGTVPNYGYTF.

This chain uses TRBV6-1 with TRBJ2-7; unclear D gene. V was shortened by 2 bases and J by 3 bases, with 11 bases between the two germline ends. CDR3 length: 14 amino acids. Germline V gene lookup returns CDR1 MNHNS and CDR2 SASEGT. The CDR3 protein is CASSENDVSYEQYF. In DNA form, the CDR3 reads TGTGCCAGCAGTGAAAACGATGTGAGCTACGAGCAGTACTTC.

The V call is TRBV7-9, the J call TRBJ2-5; a weak D match, TRBD1 (5 bases). V lost 1 base and J 4 bases, leaving 10 bases between the germline ends. The CDR3 totals 14 residues. The germline V gene encodes CDR1 SEHNR and CDR2 FQNEAQ (reference sequence). CDR3 loop: CASSLEGALETQYF. Here the CDR3 DNA reads TGTGCCAGCAGCTTAGAAGGGGCTTTAGAGACCCAGTACTTC.

CDR3 nucleotide sequence: TGTGCCAGCAGCTTGGCCTGGGCAGGGGGAGCCGGGGAGCTGTTTTTT. It specifies CASSLAWAGGAGELFF. The genes are TRBV5-4 and TRBJ2-2; 7 bases are shared with TRBD1. CDR3 size: 16 residues. The germline gives CDR1 SGHNT, CDR2 YYREEE (reference sequence). V was clipped by 0 bases and J by 6 bases; unmatched bases: 8. The full variable domain, its missing parts supplied by reference TRBV5-4 and TRBJ2-2, is ETGVTQSPTHLIKTRGQQVTLRCSSQSGHNTVSWYQQALGQGPQFIFQYYREEENGRGNFPPRFSGLQFPNYSSELNVNALELDDSALYLCASSLAWAGGAGELFFGEGSRLTVL.

The chain joins TRBV11-3 to TRBJ1-1; D remains ambiguous. There are 14 residues in the CDR3. The V gene lost 2 bases and the J gene lost 1 base, with 8 bases spanning the gap. Germline CDR1 reads SGHNT; CDR2 reads YENEEA. The CDR3 loop reads CASSLSPANTEAFF. As DNA, the CDR3 is TGTGCCAGCAGCTTATCCCCTGCGAACACTGAAGCTTTCTTT.

For this clone: Germline and junction disagree at one end, which may indicate a read error. This sequence joins TRBV7-7 and TRBJ1-5; D is undetermined. The germline V gene encodes CDR1 SSHAT and CDR2 FNYEAQ (reference sequence). CDR3 size: 17 residues. This CDR3 is CASSSYYAGDSNQPQHF. DNA for the CDR3: TGTGCTAGCAGCTCGTATTATGCGGGAGATAGCAATCAGCCCCAGCATTTT.

V gene TRBV21-1 combines with J gene TRBJ1-1. TRBV21-1 is a listed pseudogene. This CDR3 has 14 amino acids. CDR3 loop: CASSKELGSPEAFF. The DNA for the CDR3 is TGTGCCAGCAGCAAAGAATTGGGGTCCCCTGAAGCTTTCTTT.